A single sample is the source of the 23 T cell receptor beta chains below, sequenced in a study of blood T cell repertoires in COVID-19. Generated by immunoSEQ multiplex PCR, the TCRdb table keeps only in-frame clones and is missing some. The sample contains over 250,000 clones, roughly four fifths of which appear only once. The sequenced sample consisted of peripheral blood. The receptor set was obtained from a woman in her forties or fifties who had recovered from COVID-19.

This chain uses TRBV29-1 with TRBJ1-2; the D is unclear. Looked up from germline, CDR1 is SQVTM and CDR2 is ANQGSEA. V shed 4 bases and J shed 5 bases, with 14 bases lying between them. The CDR3 spans 13 residues. CDR3 sequence (DNA): TGCAGCGTTGGGGCAGGTCCTGAATATGGCTACACCTTC. Translating gives CSVGAGPEYGYTF.

The chain has TRBV3-1 (or the pseudogene TRBV3-2) and TRBJ2-1; 7 bases line up with TRBD2. Trimming took 5 bases from V and 7 from J; bases not matched to a gene: 8. Per the germline V gene, CDR1 is LGHDT and CDR2 is YNNKEL (reference sequence). This CDR3 region has 14 residues. Here the CDR3 reads CASSYGRGSNEQFF. The DNA for the CDR3 is TGTGCCAGCAGCTACGGGCGGGGGTCTAATGAGCAGTTCTTC.

This clone occurred a few times. The chain is built from TRBV3-1 (or the pseudogene TRBV3-2) and TRBJ1-4; 7 nucleotides match TRBD1. CDR3 length equals 17 residues. Losses at the gene ends were 4 bases for V and 0 bases for J; bases not matched to a gene: 8. The germline gives CDR1 LGHDT, CDR2 YNNKEL (reference sequence). CDR3 sequence (DNA): TGTGCCAGCAGCCGACCACTAGGGACAGCAACTAATGAAAAACTGTTTTTT. Translated: CASSRPLGTATNEKLFF.

CDR3 in DNA: TGTGCCAGCAGCCCCAGGACAGGGGGCTTCTATGGCTACACCTTC. Translation: CASSPRTGGFYGYTF. The chain joins TRBV7-2 to TRBJ1-2; 11 bases line up with TRBD1. Germline V gene sequence: CDR1 SGHTA, CDR2 FQGNSA. The CDR3 is made up of 15 amino acids. With 5 bases clipped from V and 4 bases from J, the junction kept 6 bases outside the gene matches.

Of note for this clone: The junction departs from germline at one end; a sequencing error may be responsible. The gene calls are TRBV28 and TRBJ1-6, with D unclear. The CDR3 is 15 residues long. In germline, CDR1 is MDHEN, CDR2 SYDVKM. CDR3 DNA: TGTGCCAGCACCCCGGGCGCCGCGGGGAATTCGCCCCTCCACTTT. Translating gives CASTPGAAGNSPLHF.

The V gene is TRBV27, the J gene TRBJ1-2; 9 bases map to TRBD1. CDR1 MNHEY and CDR2 SMNVEV come from the germline V gene (reference sequence). Trimming removed 0 bases from V and 4 bases from J; junction bases left unmatched: 6. The CDR3 has 16 amino acids. The chain's CDR3 is CASSLSDRDRVYGYTF. CDR3 sequence (DNA): TGTGCCAGCAGTTTATCGGACCGGGACAGGGTCTATGGCTACACCTTC.

The rearrangement joins TRBV15 to TRBJ1-1; tentatively, D is TRBD1 (6 bases). The germline V gene encodes CDR1 LNHNV and CDR2 YYDKDF (reference sequence). The CDR3 is 16 residues long. The germline V and J ends were trimmed by 3 bases and 4 bases, with 18 bases remaining between them. The CDR3 loop is CATSRVGAVMATEAFF. CDR3 sequence (DNA): TGTGCCACCAGCAGGGTGGGGGCAGTTATGGCCACTGAAGCTTTCTTT.

This chain joins TRBV11-1 and TRBJ2-3, with D hard to call. CDR1 is SGHAT and CDR2 is FQDESV in the germline V gene (reference sequence). V was pared by 5 bases and J by 4 bases, with 13 bases between. The CDR3 has 14 amino acids. The CDR3, as DNA: TGTGCCAGCAGCCGCTATTTACTCGCAGATACGCAGTATTTT. Translating gives CASSRYLLADTQYF.

The chain has TRBV15 and TRBJ1-1, with D uncertain. Germline assignment: CDR1 LNHNV and CDR2 YYDKDF (reference sequence). The length of the CDR3 is 13 residues. Trimming removed 2 bases at V and 1 base at J, with 5 bases between. CDR3 DNA: TGTGCCACCAGCAGAAATCGGAACACTGAAGCTTTCTTT. Translated, it gives CATSRNRNTEAFF.

V and J are TRBV4-2 and TRBJ2-3; TRBD1 matches 9 bases. Germline V lookup: CDR1 LGHNA, CDR2 YNFKEQ. The length of the CDR3 is 16 residues. J gave up 5 bases and V 2 bases, and 8 bases lay outside the gene matches. For the CDR3, the DNA is TGTGCCAGCAGCCAAACTCCGGGACAGGGTCAAGATACGCAGTATTTT. Protein sequence: CASSQTPGQGQDTQYF.

CDR3 protein: CAWSLGADTEAFF. For the CDR3, the DNA is TGTGCCTGGAGTCTAGGGGCAGACACTGAAGCTTTCTTT. The chain uses TRBV30 and TRBJ1-1; a possible D gene is TRBD1 (5 bases). Germline CDR1 is GTSNPN and CDR2 is SVGIG (reference sequence). The CDR3 is made up of 13 amino acids. Trimming removed 2 bases at V and 3 bases at J, with 10 bases between.

The rearrangement links TRBV7-2 to TRBJ1-2; tentatively, D is TRBD1 (6 bases). Germline V gene data show CDR1 as SGHTA and CDR2 as FQGNSA. Trimming shortened V by 2 bases and J by 8 bases, and 15 bases separated the two germline ends. This CDR3 comprises 14 residues. The CDR3 region has the DNA TGTGCCAGCAGCTTACGGACAGCGGGGGGAGGCTACACCTTC. Residues: CASSLRTAGGGYTF.

The V gene is TRBV6-5, the J gene TRBJ2-3; 7 nucleotides match TRBD1. This CDR3 region has 15 residues. CDR1 is MNHEY, CDR2 SVGAGI, per germline. V was clipped by 5 bases and J by 1 base; unmatched bases: 6. The CDR3 reads CASSPRGFGTDTQYF. For the CDR3, the DNA is TGTGCCAGCAGTCCCAGGGGGTTTGGCACAGATACGCAGTATTTT.

The V and J genes are TRBV28 and TRBJ2-1, with 8 bases that match TRBD2. Germline V gene data show CDR1 as MDHEN and CDR2 as SYDVKM. The CDR3 spans 14 residues. The V and J ends lost 6 bases and 12 bases, in that order; junction bases with no gene match: 13. This CDR3 reads CASRSGTSFGGQFF. Written as DNA, the CDR3 is TGTGCCAGCAGGTCCGGGACTAGTTTTGGAGGGCAGTTCTTC.

The gene calls are TRBV19 and TRBJ2-3; 7 bases agree with TRBD1. Unmatched junction bases numbered 11, after V lost 5 bases and J lost 6 bases. Per the germline V gene, CDR1 is LNHDA and CDR2 is SQIVND (reference sequence). This CDR3 has 15 residues. The CDR3 nucleotides read TGTGCCAGTAGTTGGACAGGCCGAGCAGACGATACGCAGTATTTT. As protein: CASSWTGRADDTQYF.

This clone was found a few times. This chain connects TRBV7-9 to TRBJ2-7, with D maybe TRBD1 (7 bases). CDR1 is SEHNR and CDR2 is FQNEAQ in the germline V gene (reference sequence). The CDR3 totals 14 residues. Trimming removed 7 bases from V and 6 bases from J, with 19 bases in between. CDR3 sequence reads: CASIPTEGAGEQYF. The CDR3 bases are TGTGCCAGCATCCCGACGGAGGGGGCCGGCGAGCAGTACTTC.

This rearrangement joins TRBV13 to TRBJ2-7, with 9 bases that match TRBD1. V gave up 5 bases and J gave up 2 bases; unmatched junction bases: 4. This CDR3 is built from 14 residues. Germline V CDR1 and CDR2: PRHDT, FYEKMQ (reference sequence). The CDR3 protein is CASSAGTGTYEQYF. The CDR3 DNA follows: TGTGCCAGCAGCGCCGGGACAGGGACCTACGAGCAGTACTTC.

The V call is TRBV28, the J call TRBJ2-1; 10 nucleotides align to TRBD2. J gave up 7 bases and V 4 bases, and 7 bases lay outside the gene matches. Looked up from germline, CDR1 is MDHEN and CDR2 is SYDVKM. The CDR3 loop spans 15 amino acids. CDR3 bases: TGTGCCAGCAGTTCTCTAGCGGGAGCTGGTAATGAGCAGTTCTTC. This translates into CASSSLAGAGNEQFF. Using reference TRBV28 and TRBJ2-1 for the parts outside the CDR3, the full variable domain is DVKVTQSSRYLVKRTGEKVFLECVQDMDHENMFWYRQDPGLGLRLIYFSYDVKMKEKGDIPEGYSVSREKKERFSLILESASTNQTSMYLCASSSLAGAGNEQFFGPGTRLTVL.

The chain employs TRBV6-6 and TRBJ1-3; D is unclear. V lost 0 bases to trimming and J lost 0 bases, with 6 bases between them. This CDR3 comprises 15 residues. Germline V gene data show CDR1 as MNHNY and CDR2 as SVGAGI (reference sequence). CDR3 DNA: TGTGCCAGCAGTTACTCGGGCAGCTCTGGAAACACCATATATTTT. Translating gives CASSYSGSSGNTIYF.

V gene TRBV4-3 combines with J gene TRBJ2-7; 11 bases are shared with TRBD2. Germline V gives CDR1 LGHNA, CDR2 YSLEER. Unmatched junction bases numbered 14, after V lost 0 bases and J lost 4 bases. This CDR3 has 19 residues. DNA of the CDR3: TGCGCCAGCAGCCAAGAGCGAGGGTTAGCGGGAGGGTTTAAGTACGAGCAGTACTTC. As protein: CASSQERGLAGGFKYEQYF.

V is TRBV5-1 and J is TRBJ2-7, with 8 bases fitting TRBD1. Germline lookup yields CDR1 SGHRS and CDR2 YFSETQ. This CDR3 has 15 residues. The ends lost 0 bases at V and 0 bases at J; junction bases unmatched: 2. In DNA form, the CDR3 reads TGCGCCAGCAGCTTGGTAGGACAGGGCTCCTACGAGCAGTACTTC. Encoded protein: CASSLVGQGSYEQYF.

The chain has TRBV2 and TRBJ2-1, with D unresolved. The CDR3 loop spans 11 amino acids. The germline V gene has CDR1 SNHLY and CDR2 FYNNEI. Trimming left V 5 bases short and J 4 bases short, with 3 bases between. CDR3 nucleotide sequence: TGTGCCAGCAGTCAGTACAATGAGCAGTTCTTC. It specifies CASSQYNEQFF.

This clone was observed a single time. The chain links TRBV7-9 to TRBJ2-7; 10 bases agree with TRBD2. From germline, CDR1 is SEHNR and CDR2 FQNEAQ (reference sequence). This CDR3 comprises 15 residues. Trimming removed 4 bases from V and 7 bases from J; junction bases left unmatched: 10. The CDR3 nucleotides read TGTGCCAGCAGCTCGGCCGGGACTAGCGCGGCAGAGCAGTACTTC. It is translated as CASSSAGTSAAEQYF.